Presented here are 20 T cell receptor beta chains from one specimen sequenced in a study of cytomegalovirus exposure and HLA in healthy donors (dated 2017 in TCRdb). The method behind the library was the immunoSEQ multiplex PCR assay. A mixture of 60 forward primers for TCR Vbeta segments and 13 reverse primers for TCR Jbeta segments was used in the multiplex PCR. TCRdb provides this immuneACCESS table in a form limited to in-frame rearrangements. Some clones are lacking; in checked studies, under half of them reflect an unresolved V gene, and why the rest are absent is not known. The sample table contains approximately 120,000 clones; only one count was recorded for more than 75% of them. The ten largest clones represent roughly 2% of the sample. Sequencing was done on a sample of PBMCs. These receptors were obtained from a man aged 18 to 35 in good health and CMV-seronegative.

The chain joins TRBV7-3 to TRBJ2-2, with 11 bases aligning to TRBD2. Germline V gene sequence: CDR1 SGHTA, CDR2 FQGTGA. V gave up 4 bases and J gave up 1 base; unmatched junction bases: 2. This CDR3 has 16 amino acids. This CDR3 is CASSSSGGRNTGELFF. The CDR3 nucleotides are TGTGCCAGCAGCTCTAGCGGGGGGCGGAACACCGGGGAGCTGTTTTTT.

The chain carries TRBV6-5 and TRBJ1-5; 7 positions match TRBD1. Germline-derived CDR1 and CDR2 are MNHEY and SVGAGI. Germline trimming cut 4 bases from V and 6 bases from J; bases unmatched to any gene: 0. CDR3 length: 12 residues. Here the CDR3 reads CASSSGGQPQHF. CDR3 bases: TGTGCCAGCAGTTCAGGGGGTCAGCCCCAGCATTTT.

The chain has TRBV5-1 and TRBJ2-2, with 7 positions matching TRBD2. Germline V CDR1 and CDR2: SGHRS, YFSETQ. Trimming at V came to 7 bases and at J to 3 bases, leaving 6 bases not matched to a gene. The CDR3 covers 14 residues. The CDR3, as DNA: TGCGCCAGCGGGGACGGGGGGTACACCGGGGAGCTGTTTTTT. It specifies CASGDGGYTGELFF.

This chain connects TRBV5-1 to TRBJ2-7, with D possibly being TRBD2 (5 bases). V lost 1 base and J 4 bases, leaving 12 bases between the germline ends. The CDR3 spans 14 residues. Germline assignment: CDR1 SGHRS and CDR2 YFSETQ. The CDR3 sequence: CASSLRGLSYEQYF. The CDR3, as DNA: TGCGCCAGCAGCTTGCGCGGACTTTCGTACGAGCAGTACTTC.

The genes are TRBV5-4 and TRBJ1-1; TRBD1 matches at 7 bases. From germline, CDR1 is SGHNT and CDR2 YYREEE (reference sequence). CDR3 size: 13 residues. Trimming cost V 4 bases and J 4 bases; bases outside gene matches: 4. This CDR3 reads CASSPGGFTEAFF. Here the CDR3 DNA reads TGTGCCAGCAGCCCAGGGGGGTTCACTGAAGCTTTCTTT.

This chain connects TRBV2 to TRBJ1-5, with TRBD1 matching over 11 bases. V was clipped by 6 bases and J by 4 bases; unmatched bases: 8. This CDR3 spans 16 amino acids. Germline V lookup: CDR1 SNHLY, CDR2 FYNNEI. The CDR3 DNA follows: TGTGCCAGCAGCTCCCAGGGGACAGGGGGGAATCAGCCCCAGCATTTT. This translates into CASSSQGTGGNQPQHF. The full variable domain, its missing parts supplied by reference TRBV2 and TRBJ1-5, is EPEVTQTPSHQVTQMGQEVILRCVPISNHLYFYWYRQILGQKVEFLVSFYNNEISEKSEIFDDQFSVERPDGSNFTLKIRSTKLEDSAMYFCASSSQGTGGNQPQHFGDGTRLSIL.

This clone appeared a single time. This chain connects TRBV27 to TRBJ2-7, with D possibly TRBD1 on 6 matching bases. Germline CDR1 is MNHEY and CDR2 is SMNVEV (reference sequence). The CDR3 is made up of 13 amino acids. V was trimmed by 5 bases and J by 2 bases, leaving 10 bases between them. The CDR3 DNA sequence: TGTGCCAGCAGTGCGGACAGTACCTACGAGCAGTACTTC. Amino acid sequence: CASSADSTYEQYF.

DNA for the CDR3: TGTGCCAGCTCACATAGGGACAGGGTGGATTACAATGAGCAGTTCTTC. The encoded protein is CASSHRDRVDYNEQFF. This chain connects TRBV18 to TRBJ2-1; 9 bases agree with TRBD1. The CDR3 contains 16 residues. The J segment lost 4 bases and the V segment lost 4 bases, leaving 8 bases of the junction unmatched. Germline values: CDR1 KGHSH, CDR2 LQKENI.

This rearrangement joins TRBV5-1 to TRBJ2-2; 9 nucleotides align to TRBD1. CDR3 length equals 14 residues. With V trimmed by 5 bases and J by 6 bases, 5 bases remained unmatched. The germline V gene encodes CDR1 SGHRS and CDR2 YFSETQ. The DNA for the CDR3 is TGCGCCAGCAGTTCCGGGACAGGGTCCGGGGAGCTGTTTTTT. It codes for CASSSGTGSGELFF.

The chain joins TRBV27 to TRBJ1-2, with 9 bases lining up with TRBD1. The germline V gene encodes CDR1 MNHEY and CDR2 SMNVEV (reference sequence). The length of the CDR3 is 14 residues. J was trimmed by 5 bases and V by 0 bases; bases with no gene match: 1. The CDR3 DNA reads TGTGCCAGCAGTTTATCACAGGGGGCTTATGGCTACACCTTC. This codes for CASSLSQGAYGYTF.

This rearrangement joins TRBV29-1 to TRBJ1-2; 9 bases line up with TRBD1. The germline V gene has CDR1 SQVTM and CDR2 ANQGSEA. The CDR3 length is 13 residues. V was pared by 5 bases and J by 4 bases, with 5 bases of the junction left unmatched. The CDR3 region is CSVTGGVGYGYTF. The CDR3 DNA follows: TGCAGCGTTACAGGGGGCGTCGGCTATGGCTACACCTTC.

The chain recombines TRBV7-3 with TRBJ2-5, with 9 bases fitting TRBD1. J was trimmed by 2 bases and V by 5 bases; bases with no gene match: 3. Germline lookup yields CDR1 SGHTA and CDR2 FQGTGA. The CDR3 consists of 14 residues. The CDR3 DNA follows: TGTGCCAGCAGCAGCGGGACAGGGCAAGAGACCCAGTACTTC. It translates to CASSSGTGQETQYF.

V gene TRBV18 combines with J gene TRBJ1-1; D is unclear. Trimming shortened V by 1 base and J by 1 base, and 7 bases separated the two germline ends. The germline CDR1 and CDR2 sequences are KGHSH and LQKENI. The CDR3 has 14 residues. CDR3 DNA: TGTGCCAGCTCACCACGAGCTTCGAACACTGAAGCTTTCTTT. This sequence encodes CASSPRASNTEAFF.

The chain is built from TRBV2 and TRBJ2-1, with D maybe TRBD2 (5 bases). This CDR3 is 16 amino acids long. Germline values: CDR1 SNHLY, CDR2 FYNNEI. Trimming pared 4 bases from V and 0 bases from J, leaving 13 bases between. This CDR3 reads CASSGWTGSSYNEQFF. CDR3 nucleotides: TGTGCCAGCAGTGGGTGGACGGGGAGCTCCTACAATGAGCAGTTCTTC.

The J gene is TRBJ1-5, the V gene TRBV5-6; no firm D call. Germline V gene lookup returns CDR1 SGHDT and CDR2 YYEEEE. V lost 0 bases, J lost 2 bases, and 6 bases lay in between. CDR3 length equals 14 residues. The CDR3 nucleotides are TGTGCCAGCAGCTTGGTCGGGGGCAATCAGCCCCAGCATTTT. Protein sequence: CASSLVGGNQPQHF.

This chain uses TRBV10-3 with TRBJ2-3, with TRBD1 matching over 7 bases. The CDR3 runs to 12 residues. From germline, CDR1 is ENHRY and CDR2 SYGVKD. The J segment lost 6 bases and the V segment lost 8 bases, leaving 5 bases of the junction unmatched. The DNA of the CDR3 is TGTGCCATCGGCGACAGGGTGGATACGCAGTATTTT. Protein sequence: CAIGDRVDTQYF.

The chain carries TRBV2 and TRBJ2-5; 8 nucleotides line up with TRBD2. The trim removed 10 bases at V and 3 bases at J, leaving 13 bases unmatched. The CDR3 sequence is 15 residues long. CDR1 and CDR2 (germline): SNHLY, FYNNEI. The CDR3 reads CATRGVAGTEETQYF. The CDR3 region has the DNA TGTGCCACACGGGGGGTAGCGGGGACGGAAGAGACCCAGTACTTC.

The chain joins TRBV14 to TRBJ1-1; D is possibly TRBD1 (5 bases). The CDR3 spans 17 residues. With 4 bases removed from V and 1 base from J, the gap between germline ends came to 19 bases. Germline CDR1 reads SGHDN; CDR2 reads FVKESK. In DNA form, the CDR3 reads TGTGCCAGCAGCCCCAGGGCCGGGAGGGTCGAGAACACTGAAGCTTTCTTT. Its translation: CASSPRAGRVENTEAFF.

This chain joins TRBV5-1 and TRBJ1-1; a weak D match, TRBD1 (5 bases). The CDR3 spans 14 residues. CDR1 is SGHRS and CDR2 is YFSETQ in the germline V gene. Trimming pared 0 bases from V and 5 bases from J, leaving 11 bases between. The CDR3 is CASSLGRGSTEAFF. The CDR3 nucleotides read TGCGCCAGCAGCTTGGGGCGGGGGAGTACTGAAGCTTTCTTT.

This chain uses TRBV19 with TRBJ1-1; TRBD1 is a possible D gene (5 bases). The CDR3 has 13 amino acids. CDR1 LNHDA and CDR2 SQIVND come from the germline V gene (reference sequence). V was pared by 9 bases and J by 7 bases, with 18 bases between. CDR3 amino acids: CASWQGTGREAFF. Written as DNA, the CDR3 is TGTGCCAGCTGGCAGGGCACTGGCCGTGAAGCTTTCTTT.